This T cell receptor (beta chain) was identified during a study of preoperative IRX-2 immunotherapy in early breast cancer (dated by TCRdb to about 2019). In light of the paper, this sample's treatment or condition label describes: preoperative locoregional IRX-2 cytokine immunotherapy. The samples were obtained from a phase Ib study in which preoperative, locoregional IRX-2 cytokine immunotherapy intended to prime immune responses was tested. Patients with early-stage breast cancer who were given IRX-2 before surgery served as donors. For this clone: Its antigen is unknown. No base qualities exist here, and no much larger clone lies one base off it.

The CDR3 measures 14 amino acids from cysteine to phenylalanine. Just CDR3 DNA is preserved here, 42 bases in frame from base 1. Per the germline V gene, SGHTS is the CDR1 and YDEGEE is the CDR2. Trimming costs V 0 bases and J 2 bases, and their ends lie 9 bases apart. The library was prepared using the immunoSEQ multiplex PCR assay. Drawn from immuneACCESS, this table holds only the in-frame rearrangements with V and J called that TCRdb kept. Clones are partly lost; checked studies trace under half to an unresolved V gene and leave the rest unexplained. A total of around 28,000 clones appear in this sample, almost 90% of them only once. In total, the top ten clones hold roughly 10% of the sample.

This specimen was collected from a patient treated with IRX-2 immunotherapy. This sequence uses TRBV5-8 and TRBJ2-7; perhaps TRBD2 is the D gene, with 6 bases matching. The TCR sequence derives from a human donor with breast cancer. The CDR3 loop reads CASSLDRGTYEQYF. The DNA sequence follows: TGTGCCAGCAGCTTGGATCGGGGGACCTACGAGCAGTACTTC.